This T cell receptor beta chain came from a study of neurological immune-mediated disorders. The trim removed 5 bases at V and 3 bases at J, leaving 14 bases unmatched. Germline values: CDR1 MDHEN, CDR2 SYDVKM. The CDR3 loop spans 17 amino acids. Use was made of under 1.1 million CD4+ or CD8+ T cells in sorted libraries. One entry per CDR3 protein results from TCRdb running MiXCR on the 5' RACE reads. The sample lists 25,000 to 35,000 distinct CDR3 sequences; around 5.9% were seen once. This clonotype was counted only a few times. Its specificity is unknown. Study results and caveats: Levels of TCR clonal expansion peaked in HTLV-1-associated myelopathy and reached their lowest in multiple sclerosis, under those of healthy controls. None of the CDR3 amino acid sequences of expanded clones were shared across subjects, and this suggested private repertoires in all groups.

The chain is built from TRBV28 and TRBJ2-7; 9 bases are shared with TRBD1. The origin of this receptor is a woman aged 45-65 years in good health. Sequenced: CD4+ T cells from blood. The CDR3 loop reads CASSPSPGTGRIYEQYF. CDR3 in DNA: TGTGCCAGCAGTCCTAGCCCCGGGACAGGGAGAATCTACGAGCAGTACTTC. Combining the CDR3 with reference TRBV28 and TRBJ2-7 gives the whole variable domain DVKVTQSSRYLVKRTGEKVFLECVQDMDHENMFWYRQDPGLGLRLIYFSYDVKMKEKGDIPEGYSVSREKKERFSLILESASTNQTSMYLCASSPSPGTGRIYEQYFGPGTRLTVT.